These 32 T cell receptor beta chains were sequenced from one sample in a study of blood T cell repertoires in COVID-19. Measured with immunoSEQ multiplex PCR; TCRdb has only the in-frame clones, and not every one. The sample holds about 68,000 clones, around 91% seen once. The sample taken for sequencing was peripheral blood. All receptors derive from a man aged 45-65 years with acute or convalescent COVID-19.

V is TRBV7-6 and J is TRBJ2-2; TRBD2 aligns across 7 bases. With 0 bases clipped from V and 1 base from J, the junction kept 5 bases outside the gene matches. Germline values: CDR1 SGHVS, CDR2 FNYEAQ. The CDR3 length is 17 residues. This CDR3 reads CASSLARREENTGELFF. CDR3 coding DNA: TGTGCCAGCAGCTTAGCGCGCCGGGAGGAGAACACCGGGGAGCTGTTTTTT.

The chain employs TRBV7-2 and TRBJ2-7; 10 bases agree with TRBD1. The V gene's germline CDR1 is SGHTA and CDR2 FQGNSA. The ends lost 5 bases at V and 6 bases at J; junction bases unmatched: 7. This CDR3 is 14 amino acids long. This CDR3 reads CASSQRQGAGEQYF. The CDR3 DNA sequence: TGTGCCAGCAGCCAAAGACAGGGGGCGGGCGAGCAGTACTTC.

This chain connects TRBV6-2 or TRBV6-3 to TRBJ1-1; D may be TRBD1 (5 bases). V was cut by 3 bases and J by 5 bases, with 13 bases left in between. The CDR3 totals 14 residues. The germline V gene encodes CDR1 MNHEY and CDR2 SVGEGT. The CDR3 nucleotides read TGTGCCAGCAGTTATACGCAGGGAAGGACTGAAGCTTTCTTT. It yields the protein CASSYTQGRTEAFF.

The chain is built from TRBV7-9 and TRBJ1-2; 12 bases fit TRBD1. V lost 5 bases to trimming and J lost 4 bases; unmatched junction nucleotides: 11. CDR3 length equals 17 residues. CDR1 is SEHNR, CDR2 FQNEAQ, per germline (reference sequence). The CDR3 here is CASSARDRGRGGYGYTF. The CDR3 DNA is TGTGCCAGCAGCGCCCGGGACAGGGGGCGTGGAGGCTATGGCTACACCTTC.

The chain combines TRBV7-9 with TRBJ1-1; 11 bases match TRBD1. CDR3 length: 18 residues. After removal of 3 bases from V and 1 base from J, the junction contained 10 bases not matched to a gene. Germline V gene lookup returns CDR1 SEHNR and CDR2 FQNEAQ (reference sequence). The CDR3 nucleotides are TGTGCCAGCAGCTTCCAACCAGGGACAGGGGGTCGGAACACTGAAGCTTTCTTT. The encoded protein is CASSFQPGTGGRNTEAFF.

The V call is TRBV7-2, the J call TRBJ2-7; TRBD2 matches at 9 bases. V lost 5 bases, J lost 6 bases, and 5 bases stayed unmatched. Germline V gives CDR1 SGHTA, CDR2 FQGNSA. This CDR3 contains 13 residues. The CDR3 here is CASSPGTSFEQYV. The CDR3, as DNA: TGTGCCAGCAGCCCGGGGACTAGCTTCGAGCAGTACGTC.

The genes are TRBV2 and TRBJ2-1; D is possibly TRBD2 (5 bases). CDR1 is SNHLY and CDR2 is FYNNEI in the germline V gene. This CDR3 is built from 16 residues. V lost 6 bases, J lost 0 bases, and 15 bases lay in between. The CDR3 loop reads CASSDQLGISYNEQFF. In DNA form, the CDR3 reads TGTGCCAGCAGCGATCAACTAGGGATCTCCTACAATGAGCAGTTCTTC.

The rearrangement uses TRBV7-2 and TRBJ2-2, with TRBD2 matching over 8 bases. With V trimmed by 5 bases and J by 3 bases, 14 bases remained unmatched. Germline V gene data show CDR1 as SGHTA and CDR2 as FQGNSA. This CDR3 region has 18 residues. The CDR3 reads CASSLQREISTYTGELFF. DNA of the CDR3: TGTGCCAGCAGCCTACAGCGGGAGATCTCTACGTACACCGGGGAGCTGTTTTTT. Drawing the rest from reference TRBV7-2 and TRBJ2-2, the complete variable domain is GAGVSQSPSNKVTEKGKDVELRCDPISGHTALYWYRQSLGQGLEFLIYFQGNSAPDKSGLPSDRFSAERTGGSVSTLTIQRTQQEDSAVYLCASSLQREISTYTGELFFGEGSRLTVL.

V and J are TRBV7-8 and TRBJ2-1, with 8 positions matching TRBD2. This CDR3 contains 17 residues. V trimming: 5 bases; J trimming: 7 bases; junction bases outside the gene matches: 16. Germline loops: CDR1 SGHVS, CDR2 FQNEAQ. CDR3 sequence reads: CASSRRGGGTKRNEQFF. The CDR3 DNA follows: TGTGCCAGCAGCCGGAGGGGCGGGGGGACAAAAAGGAATGAGCAGTTCTTC.

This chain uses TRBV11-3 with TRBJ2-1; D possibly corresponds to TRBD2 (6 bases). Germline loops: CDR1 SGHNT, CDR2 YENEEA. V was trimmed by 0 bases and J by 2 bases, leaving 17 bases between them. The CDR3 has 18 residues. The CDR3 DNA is TGTGCCAGCAGCTTAGACGGGAGCAGTCCTTCCGCCTACAATGAGCAGTTCTTC. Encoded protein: CASSLDGSSPSAYNEQFF.

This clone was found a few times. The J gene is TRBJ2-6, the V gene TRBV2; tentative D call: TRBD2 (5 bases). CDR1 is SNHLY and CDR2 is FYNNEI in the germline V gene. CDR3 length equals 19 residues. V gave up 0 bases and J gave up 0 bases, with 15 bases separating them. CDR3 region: CASSEALGLLTSGANVLTF. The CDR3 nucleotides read TGTGCCAGCAGTGAAGCGCTTGGACTCCTAACCTCTGGGGCCAACGTCCTGACTTTC. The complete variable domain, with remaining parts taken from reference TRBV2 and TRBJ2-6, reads EPEVTQTPSHQVTQMGQEVILRCVPISNHLYFYWYRQILGQKVEFLVSFYNNEISEKSEIFDDQFSVERPDGSNFTLKIRSTKLEDSAMYFCASSEALGLLTSGANVLTFGAGSRLTVL.

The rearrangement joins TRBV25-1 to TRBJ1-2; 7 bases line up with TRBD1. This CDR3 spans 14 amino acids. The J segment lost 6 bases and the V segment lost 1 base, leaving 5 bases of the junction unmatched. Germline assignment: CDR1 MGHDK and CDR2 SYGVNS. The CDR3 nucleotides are TGTGCCAGCAGTGAATCGACAGGGTTCCATGGCTACACCTTC. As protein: CASSESTGFHGYTF.

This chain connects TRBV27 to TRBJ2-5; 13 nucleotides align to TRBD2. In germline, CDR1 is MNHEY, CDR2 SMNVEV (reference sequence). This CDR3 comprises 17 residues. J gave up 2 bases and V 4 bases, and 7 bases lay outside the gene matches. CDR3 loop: CASSSGTSGNYQETQYF. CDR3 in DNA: TGTGCCAGCAGTTCCGGGACTAGCGGGAACTATCAAGAGACCCAGTACTTC.

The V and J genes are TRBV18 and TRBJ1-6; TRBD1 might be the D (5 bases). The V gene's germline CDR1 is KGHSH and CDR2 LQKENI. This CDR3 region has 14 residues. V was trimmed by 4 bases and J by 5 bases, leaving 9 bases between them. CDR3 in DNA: TGTGCCAGCTCACGTGACAGAGATAATTCACCCCTCCACTTT. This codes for CASSRDRDNSPLHF.

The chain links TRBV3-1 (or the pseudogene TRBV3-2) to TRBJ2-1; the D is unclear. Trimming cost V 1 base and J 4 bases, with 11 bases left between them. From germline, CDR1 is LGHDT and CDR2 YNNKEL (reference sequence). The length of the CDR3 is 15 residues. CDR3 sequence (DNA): TGTGCCAGCAGCCAAGGGGCCAGAATTTACAATGAGCAGTTCTTC. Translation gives CASSQGARIYNEQFF.

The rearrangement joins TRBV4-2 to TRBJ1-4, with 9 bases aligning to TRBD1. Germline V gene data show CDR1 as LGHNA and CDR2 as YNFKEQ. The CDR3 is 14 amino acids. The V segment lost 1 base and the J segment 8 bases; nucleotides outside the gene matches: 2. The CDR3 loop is CASSQGQGEEKLFF. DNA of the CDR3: TGTGCCAGCAGCCAAGGACAGGGGGAGGAAAAACTGTTTTTT.

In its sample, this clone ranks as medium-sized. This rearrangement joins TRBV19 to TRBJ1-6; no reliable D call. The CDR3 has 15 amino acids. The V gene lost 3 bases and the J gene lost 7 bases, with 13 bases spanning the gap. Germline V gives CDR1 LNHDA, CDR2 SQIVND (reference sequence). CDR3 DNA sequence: TGTGCCAGTAGTATTTTAGACATTCGGAATTCACCCCTCCACTTT. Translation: CASSILDIRNSPLHF.

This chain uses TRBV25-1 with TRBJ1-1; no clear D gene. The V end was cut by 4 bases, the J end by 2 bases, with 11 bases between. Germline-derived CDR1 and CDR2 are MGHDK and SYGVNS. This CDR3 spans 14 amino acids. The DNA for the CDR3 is TGTGCCAGCAGTGCCTTGACACATAACACTGAAGCTTTCTTT. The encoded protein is CASSALTHNTEAFF.

The CDR3 reads CASSQNIGTFTDTQYF. CDR3 DNA sequence: TGCGCCAGCAGCCAAAACATAGGGACTTTCACAGATACGCAGTATTTT. The chain employs TRBV4-3 and TRBJ2-3, with a possible D match to TRBD2 (6 bases). This CDR3 has 16 residues. The ends were cut back, 2 bases at V and 2 bases at J, with 14 bases in the middle. Germline values: CDR1 LGHNA, CDR2 YSLEER.

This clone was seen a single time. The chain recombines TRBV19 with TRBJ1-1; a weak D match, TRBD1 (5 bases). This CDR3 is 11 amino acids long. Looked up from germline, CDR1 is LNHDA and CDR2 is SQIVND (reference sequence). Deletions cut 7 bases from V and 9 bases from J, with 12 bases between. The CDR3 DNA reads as TGTGCCAGTACCCAGGGAATTCAAGCTTTCTTT. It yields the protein CASTQGIQAFF. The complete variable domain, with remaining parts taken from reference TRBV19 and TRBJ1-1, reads DGGITQSPKYLFRKEGQNVTLSCEQNLNHDAMYWYRQDPGQGLRLIYYSQIVNDFQKGDIAEGYSVSREKKESFPLTVTSAQKNPTAFYLCASTQGIQAFFGQGTRLTVV.

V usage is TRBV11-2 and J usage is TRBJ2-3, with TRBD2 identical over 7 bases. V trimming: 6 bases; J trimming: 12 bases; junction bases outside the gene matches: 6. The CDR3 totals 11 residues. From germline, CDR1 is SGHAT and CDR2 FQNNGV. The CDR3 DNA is TGTGCCAGCAGTCGGGACTACGGCCAGTATTTT. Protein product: CASSRDYGQYF.

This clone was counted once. The CDR3 loop is CASSQDGGVGTDTQYF. DNA for the CDR3: TGTGCCAGCAGCCAAGACGGGGGAGTTGGCACAGATACGCAGTATTTT. This chain joins TRBV14 and TRBJ2-3; weak D call: TRBD2 (6 bases). The germline CDR1 and CDR2 sequences are SGHDN and FVKESK. CDR3 length equals 16 residues. V gave up 0 bases and J gave up 1 base, with 11 bases separating them.

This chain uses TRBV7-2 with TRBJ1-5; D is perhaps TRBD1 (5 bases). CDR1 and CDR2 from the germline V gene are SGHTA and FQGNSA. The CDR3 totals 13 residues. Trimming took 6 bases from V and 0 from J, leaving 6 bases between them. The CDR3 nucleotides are TGTGCCAGCAGTGACAGTAGCAATCAGCCCCAGCATTTT. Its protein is CASSDSSNQPQHF. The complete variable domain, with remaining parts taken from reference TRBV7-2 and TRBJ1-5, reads GAGVSQSPSNKVTEKGKDVELRCDPISGHTALYWYRQSLGQGLEFLIYFQGNSAPDKSGLPSDRFSAERTGGSVSTLTIQRTQQEDSAVYLCASSDSSNQPQHFGDGTRLSIL.

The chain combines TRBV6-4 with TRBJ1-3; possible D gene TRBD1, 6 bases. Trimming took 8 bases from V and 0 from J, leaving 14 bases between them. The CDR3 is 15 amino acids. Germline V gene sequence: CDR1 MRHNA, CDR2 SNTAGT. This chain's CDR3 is CASQSDRASGNTIYF. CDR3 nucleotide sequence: TGTGCCAGCCAATCGGACAGAGCCTCTGGAAACACCATATATTTT.

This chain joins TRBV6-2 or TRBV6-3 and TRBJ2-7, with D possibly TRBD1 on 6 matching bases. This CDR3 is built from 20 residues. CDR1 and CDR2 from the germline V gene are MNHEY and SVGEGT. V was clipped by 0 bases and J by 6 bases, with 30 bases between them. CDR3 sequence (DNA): TGTGCCAGCAGTTACTCTATTCACAGGGATAAGGCCCTGCCGGACTCCGAGCAGTACTTC. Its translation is CASSYSIHRDKALPDSEQYF.

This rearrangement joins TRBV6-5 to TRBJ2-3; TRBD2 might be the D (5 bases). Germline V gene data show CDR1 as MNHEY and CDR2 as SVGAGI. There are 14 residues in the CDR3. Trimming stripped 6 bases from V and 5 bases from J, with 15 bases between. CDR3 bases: TGTGCCAGCAGGTTGCTAGCCGGAGGAGATACGCAGTATTTT. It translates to CASRLLAGGDTQYF.

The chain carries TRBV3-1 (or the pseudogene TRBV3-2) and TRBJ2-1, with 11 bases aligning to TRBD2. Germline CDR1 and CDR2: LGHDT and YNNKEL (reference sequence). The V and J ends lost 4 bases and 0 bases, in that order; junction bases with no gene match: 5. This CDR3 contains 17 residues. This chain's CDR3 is CASSRLAGSGSYNEQFF. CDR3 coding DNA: TGTGCCAGCAGCCGACTAGCGGGAAGTGGCTCCTACAATGAGCAGTTCTTC.

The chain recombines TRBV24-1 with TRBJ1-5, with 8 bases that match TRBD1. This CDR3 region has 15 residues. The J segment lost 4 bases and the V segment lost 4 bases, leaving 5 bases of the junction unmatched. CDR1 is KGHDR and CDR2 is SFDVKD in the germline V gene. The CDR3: CATSDEGTGNQPQHF. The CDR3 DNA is TGTGCCACCAGTGACGAAGGGACAGGTAATCAGCCCCAGCATTTT.

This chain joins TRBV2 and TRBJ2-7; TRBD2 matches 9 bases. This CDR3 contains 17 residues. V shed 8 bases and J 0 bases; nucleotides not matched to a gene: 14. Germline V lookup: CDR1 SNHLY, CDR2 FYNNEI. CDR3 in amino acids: CASGPTNAGGISYEQYF. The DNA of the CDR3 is TGTGCCAGCGGCCCTACGAACGCGGGAGGGATCTCCTACGAGCAGTACTTC.

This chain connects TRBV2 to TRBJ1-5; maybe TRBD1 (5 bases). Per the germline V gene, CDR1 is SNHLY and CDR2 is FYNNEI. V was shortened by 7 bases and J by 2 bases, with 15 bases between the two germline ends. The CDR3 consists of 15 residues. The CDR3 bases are TGTGCCAGCAACGGCGGGGGAAATCGCAATCAGCCCCAGCATTTT. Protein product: CASNGGGNRNQPQHF.

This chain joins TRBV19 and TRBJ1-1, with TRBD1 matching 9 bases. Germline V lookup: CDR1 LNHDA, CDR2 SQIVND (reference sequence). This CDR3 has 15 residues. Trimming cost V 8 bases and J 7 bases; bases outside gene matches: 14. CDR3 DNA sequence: TGTGCCAGTCGCAGCTTCCGGGACAGGGATATTGAAGCTTTCTTT. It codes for CASRSFRDRDIEAFF.

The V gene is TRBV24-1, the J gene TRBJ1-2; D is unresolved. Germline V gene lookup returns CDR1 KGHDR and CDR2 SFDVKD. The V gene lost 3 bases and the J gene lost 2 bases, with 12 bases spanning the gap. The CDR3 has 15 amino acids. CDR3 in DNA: TGTGCCACCAGTGATACTCCCCCGGGAAACTATGGCTACACCTTC. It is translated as CATSDTPPGNYGYTF.